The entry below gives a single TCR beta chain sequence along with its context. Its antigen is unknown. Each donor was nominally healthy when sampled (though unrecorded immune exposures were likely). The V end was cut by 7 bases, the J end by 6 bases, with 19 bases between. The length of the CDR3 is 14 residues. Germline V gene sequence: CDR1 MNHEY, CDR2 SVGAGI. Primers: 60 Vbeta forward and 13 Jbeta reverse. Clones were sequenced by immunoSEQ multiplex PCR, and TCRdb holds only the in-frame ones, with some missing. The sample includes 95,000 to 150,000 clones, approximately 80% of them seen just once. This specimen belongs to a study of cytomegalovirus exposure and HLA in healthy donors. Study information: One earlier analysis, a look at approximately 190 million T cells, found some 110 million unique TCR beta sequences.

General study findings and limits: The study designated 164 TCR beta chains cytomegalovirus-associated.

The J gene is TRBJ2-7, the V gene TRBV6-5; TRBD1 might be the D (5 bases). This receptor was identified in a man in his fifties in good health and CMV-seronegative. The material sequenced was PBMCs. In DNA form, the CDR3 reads TGTGCCAGCAAGCTCTCTGGACAATCAGGCGAGCAGTACTTC. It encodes CASKLSGQSGEQYF.